The 10 T cell receptor beta chains below all came from one sample that was sequenced in a study of regulatory T cells in long-lasting Graves disease. Time point defined: newly diagnosed GD, antithyroid drugs for less than 3 months. After RNA was extracted from PBMCs, the TCR library was made from it. In building TCR beta libraries, iRepertoire HTBI primers were used together with Arm-PCR of CDR3 regions. TCRdb reprocessed the multiplex PCR reads with MiXCR, giving one entry per CDR3 protein. The sample has roughly 420,000 distinct CDR3 sequences, approximately 15% seen once. These data are also associated with another study on T cells in Graves' hyperthyroidism and ophthalmopathy.

The specimen was peripheral blood mononuclear cells (PBMCs), collected at new diagnosis, from a patient treated with antithyroid drugs. These TCRs come from a woman in her forties or fifties with Graves disease.

This clonotype came up many times. The V and J genes are TRBV7-2 and TRBJ2-7, with unresolved D. Looked up from germline, CDR1 is SGHTA and CDR2 is FQGNSA. Trimming took off 5 bases at V and 3 bases at J, with 8 bases between the two ends. This CDR3 comprises 12 residues. The CDR3, as DNA: TGTGCCAGCAGCCTTACCTTCTACGAGCAGTACTTC. It codes for CASSLTFYEQYF.

This clonotype has a handful of counts. The chain recombines TRBV5-5 with TRBJ2-1; a weak D match, TRBD1 (6 bases). V shed 2 bases and J shed 4 bases, with 19 bases lying between them. CDR1 and CDR2 from the germline V gene are SGHKS and YYEKEE (reference sequence). The CDR3 consists of 17 residues. The CDR3 sequence is CASSFGTEQGVYNEQFF. The CDR3 DNA is TGTGCCAGCAGCTTCGGCACGGAACAGGGTGTTTACAATGAGCAGTTCTTC.

The chain has TRBV20-1 and TRBJ2-1; either TRBD1 or TRBD2 may fit D (5 bases each). Germline CDR1 reads DFQATT; CDR2 reads SNEGSKA (reference sequence). The V end lost 6 bases, the J end lost 4 bases, and 19 bases lay between the germline ends. CDR3 length: 15 amino acids. CDR3 sequence reads: CSALLSSGPYNEQFF. CDR3 DNA: TGCAGTGCCCTACTAAGTTCGGGACCTTACAATGAGCAGTTCTTC.

This clonotype has only a few counts. The chain combines TRBV5-1 with TRBJ2-1; 7 nucleotides align to TRBD1. This CDR3 is built from 16 residues. The junction had 7 bases not matched to a gene; V was cut back by 4 bases and J by 0 bases. Germline CDR1 is SGHRS and CDR2 is YFSETQ. The CDR3 protein is CASSRPDRDSYNEQFF. DNA for the CDR3: TGCGCCAGCAGCCGCCCCGACAGGGACTCCTACAATGAGCAGTTCTTC. Complete variable domain (other parts from reference TRBV5-1 and TRBJ2-1): KAGVTQTPRYLIKTRGQQVTLSCSPISGHRSVSWYQQTPGQGLQFLFEYFSETQRNKGNFPGRFSGRQFSNSRSEMNVSTLELGDSALYLCASSRPDRDSYNEQFFGPGTRLTVL.

This clonotype was seen a few times. CDR3 region: CAWSGGTGIDEQFF. The CDR3 bases are TGTGCCTGGAGTGGGGGGACAGGGATTGATGAGCAGTTCTTC. V is TRBV30 and J is TRBJ2-1; 9 positions match TRBD1. Losses at the gene ends were 1 base for V and 8 bases for J; bases not matched to a gene: 6. Germline lookup yields CDR1 GTSNPN and CDR2 SVGIG (reference sequence). This CDR3 comprises 14 residues.

The V gene is TRBV5-1, the J gene TRBJ1-4; 8 bases are a match to TRBD1. Germline CDR1 is SGHRS and CDR2 is YFSETQ. The CDR3 runs 15 residues. The junction had 6 bases not matched to a gene; V was cut back by 0 bases and J by 8 bases. Here the CDR3 DNA reads TGCGCCAGCAGCTTGGCGGACAGGGCTCAGGAAAAACTGTTTTTT. Amino acid sequence: CASSLADRAQEKLFF.

This clonotype was seen repeatedly, ten times or more. V and J are TRBV5-4 and TRBJ2-1; a weak D match, TRBD2 (5 bases). This CDR3 has 16 amino acids. V was cut by 2 bases and J by 8 bases, with 20 bases left in between. Germline V lookup: CDR1 SGHNT, CDR2 YYREEE (reference sequence). CDR3 residues: CASSFSVGDVFHEQFF. In DNA form, the CDR3 reads TGTGCCAGCAGCTTTTCTGTGGGAGATGTTTTCCATGAGCAGTTCTTC.

The table lists this clonotype with many counts. The chain combines TRBV3-1 with TRBJ2-5; the match to TRBD2 covers 8 bases. CDR3 length: 17 residues. Germline V gene lookup returns CDR1 LGHDT and CDR2 YNNKEL (reference sequence). J gave up 1 base and V 0 bases, and 7 bases lay outside the gene matches. The chain's CDR3 is CASSQDKRLAGQETQYF. The CDR3 coding sequence is TGTGCCAGCAGCCAAGACAAGCGGCTAGCGGGCCAAGAGACCCAGTACTTC.

V gene TRBV4-1 combines with J gene TRBJ1-1, with D maybe TRBD1 (6 bases). The CDR3 is 14 residues long. V lost 5 bases, J lost 3 bases, and 13 bases lay in between. Germline values: CDR1 MGHRA, CDR2 YSYEKL. CDR3 DNA sequence: TGCGCCAGCAGCGGCCGAGGGGGGGACACTGAAGCTTTCTTT. This translates into CASSGRGGDTEAFF.

Remarks on this clonotype: A much larger clone sits a single nucleotide away, making a read error possible. The chain recombines TRBV4-1 with TRBJ2-3; tentatively, D is TRBD1 (5 bases). With the DNA end fitting TRBJ2-5 better, the J assignment may be wrong. Per the germline V gene, CDR1 is MGHRA and CDR2 is YSYEKL. This CDR3 comprises 14 residues. As DNA, the CDR3 is TGCGCCAGCAGCCCCTCGGACAACCCCGGGACCCAGTACTTC. Encoded protein: CASSPSDNPGTQYF.